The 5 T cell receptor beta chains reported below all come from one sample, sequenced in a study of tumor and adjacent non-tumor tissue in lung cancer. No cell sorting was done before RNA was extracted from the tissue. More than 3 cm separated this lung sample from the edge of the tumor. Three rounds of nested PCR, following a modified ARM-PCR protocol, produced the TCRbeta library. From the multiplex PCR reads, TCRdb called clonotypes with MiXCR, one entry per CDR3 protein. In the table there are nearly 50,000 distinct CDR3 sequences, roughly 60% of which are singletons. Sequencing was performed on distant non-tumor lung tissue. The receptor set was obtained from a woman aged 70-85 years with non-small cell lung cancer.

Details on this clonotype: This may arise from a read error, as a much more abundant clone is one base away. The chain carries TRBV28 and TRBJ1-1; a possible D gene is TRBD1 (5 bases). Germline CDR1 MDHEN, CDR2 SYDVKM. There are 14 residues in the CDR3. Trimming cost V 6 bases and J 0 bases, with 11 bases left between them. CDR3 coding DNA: TGTGCCAGCAGCCACGGGGGATTGAACACTGAAGCTTTCTTT. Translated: CASSHGGLNTEAFF.

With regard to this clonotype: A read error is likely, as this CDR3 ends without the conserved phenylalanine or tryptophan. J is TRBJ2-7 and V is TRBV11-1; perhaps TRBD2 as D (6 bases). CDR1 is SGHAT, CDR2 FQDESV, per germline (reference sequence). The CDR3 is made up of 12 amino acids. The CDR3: CASSSMGREQYL. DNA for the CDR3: TGTGCTAGCAGCTCGATGGGGAGGGAGCAGTACCTC.

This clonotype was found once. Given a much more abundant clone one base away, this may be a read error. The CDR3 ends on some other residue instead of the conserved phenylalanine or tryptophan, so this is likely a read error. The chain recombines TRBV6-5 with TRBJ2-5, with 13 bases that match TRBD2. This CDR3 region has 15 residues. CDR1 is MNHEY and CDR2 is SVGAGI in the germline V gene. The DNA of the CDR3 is TGTGCCAACAGTTTCGGACTAGCGGGGGAAGAGACCCAGTACCTC. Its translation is CANSFGLAGEETQYL.

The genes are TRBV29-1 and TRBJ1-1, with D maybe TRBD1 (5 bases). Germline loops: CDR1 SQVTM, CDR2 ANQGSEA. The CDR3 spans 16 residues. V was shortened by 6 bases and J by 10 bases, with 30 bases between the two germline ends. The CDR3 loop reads CSVQGARTSQDNAAFF. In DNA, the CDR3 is TGCAGCGTCCAGGGTGCAAGAACTTCTCAGGACAATGCAGCTTTCTTT.

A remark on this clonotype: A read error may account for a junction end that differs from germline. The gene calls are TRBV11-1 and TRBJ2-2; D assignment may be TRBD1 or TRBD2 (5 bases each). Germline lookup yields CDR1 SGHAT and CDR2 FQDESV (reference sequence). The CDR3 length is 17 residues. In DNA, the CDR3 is TGTTCCAGCAGCTTAGGGTCCCACTCCAGTGGGACCGGAGAGCTGTTTTTT. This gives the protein CSSSLGSHSSGTGELFF. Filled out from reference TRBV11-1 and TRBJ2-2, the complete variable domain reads EAEVAQSPRYKITEKSQAVAFWCDPISGHATLYWYRQILGQGPELLVQFQDESVVDDSQLPKDRFSAERLKGVDSTLKIQPAELGDSAMYLCSSSLGSHSSGTGELFFGEGSRLTVL.